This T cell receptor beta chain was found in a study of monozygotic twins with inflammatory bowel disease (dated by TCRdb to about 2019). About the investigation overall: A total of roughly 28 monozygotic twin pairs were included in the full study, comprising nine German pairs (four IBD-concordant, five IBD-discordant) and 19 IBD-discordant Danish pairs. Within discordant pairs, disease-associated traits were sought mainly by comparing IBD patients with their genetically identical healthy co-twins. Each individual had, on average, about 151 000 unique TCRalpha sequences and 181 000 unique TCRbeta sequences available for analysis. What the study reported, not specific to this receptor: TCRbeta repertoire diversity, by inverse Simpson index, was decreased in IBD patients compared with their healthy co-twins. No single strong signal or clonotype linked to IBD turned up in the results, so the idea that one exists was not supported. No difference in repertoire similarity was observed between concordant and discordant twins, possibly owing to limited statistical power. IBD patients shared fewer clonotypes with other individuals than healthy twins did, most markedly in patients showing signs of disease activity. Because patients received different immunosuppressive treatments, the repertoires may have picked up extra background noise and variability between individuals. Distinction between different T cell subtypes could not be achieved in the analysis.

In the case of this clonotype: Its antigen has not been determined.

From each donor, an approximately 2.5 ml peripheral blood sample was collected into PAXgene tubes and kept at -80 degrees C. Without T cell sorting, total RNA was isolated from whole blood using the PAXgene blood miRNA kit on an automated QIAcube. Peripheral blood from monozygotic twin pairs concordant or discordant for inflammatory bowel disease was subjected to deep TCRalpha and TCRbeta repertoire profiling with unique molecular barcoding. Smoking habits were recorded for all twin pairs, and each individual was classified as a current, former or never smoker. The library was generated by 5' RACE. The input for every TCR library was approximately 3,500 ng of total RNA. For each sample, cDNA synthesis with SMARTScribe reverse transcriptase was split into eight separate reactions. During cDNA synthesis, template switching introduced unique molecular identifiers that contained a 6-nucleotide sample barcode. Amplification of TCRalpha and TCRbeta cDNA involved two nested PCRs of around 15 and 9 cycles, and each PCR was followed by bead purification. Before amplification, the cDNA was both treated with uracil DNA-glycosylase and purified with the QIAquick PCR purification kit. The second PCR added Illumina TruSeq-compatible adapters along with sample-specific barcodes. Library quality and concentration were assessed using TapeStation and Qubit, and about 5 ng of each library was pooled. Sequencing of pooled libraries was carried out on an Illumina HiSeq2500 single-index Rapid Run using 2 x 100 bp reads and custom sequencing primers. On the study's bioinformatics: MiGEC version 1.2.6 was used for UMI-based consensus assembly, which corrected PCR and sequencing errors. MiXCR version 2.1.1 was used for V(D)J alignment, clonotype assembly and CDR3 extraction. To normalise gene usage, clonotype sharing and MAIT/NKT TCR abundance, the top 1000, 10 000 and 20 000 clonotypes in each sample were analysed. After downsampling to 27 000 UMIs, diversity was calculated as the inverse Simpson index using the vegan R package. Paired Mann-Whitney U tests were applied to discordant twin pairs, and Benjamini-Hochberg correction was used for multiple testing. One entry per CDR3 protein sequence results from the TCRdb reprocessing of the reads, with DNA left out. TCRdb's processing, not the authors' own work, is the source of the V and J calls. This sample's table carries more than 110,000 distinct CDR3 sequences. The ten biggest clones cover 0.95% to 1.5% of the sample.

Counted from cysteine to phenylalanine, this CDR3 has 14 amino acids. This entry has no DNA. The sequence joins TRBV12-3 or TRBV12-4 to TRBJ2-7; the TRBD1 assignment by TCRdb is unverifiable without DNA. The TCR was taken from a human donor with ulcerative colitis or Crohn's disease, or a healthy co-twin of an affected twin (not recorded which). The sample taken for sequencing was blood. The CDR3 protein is CASSTGGAGYEQYF.